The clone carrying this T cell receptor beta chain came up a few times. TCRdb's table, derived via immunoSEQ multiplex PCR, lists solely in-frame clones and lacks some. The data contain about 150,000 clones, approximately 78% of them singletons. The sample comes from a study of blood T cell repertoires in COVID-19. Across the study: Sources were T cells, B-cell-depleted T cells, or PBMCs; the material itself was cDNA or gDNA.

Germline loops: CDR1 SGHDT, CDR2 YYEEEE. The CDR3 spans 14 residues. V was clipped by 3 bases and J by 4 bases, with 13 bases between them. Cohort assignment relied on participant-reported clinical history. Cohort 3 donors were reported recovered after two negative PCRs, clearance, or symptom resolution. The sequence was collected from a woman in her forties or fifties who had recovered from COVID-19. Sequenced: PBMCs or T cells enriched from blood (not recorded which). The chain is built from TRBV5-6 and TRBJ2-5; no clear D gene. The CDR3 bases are TGTGCCAGCAGCTCCGCGGTTCTCCGAGAGACCCAGTACTTC. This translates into CASSSAVLRETQYF.